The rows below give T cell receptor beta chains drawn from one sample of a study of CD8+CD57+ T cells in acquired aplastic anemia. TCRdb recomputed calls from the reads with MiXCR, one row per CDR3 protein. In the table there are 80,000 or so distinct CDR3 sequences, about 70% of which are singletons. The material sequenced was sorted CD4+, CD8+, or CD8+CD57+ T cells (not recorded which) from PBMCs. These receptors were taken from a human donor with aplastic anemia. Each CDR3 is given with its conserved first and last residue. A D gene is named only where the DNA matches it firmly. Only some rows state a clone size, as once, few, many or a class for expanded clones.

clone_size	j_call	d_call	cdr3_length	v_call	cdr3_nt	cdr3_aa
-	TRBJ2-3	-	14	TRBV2	TGTGCCAGCAGTCGGGTTGCTAGCACAGATACGCAGTATTTT	CASSRVASTDTQYF
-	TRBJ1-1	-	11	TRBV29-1	TGCAGCGTTGAAGAGGGGACTGAAGCTTTCTTT	CSVEEGTEAFF
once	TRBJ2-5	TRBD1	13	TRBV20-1	TGCAGTGCCCGACAGGGGGCTAGGGAGACCCAGTACTTC	CSARQGARETQYF
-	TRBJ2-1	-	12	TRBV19	TGTGCCAGCAGCTTAGGAATGGGTGAGCAGTTCTTC	CASSLGMGEQFF
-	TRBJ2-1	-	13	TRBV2	TGTGCCAGCACCATGAGGGGGACAAATGAGCAGTTCTTC	CASTMRGTNEQFF
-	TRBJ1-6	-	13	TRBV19	TGTGCCAGCGGCCAGGGCAACTATTCACCCCTCCACTTT	CASGQGNYSPLHF
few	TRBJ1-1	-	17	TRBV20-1	TGCAGTGCTAGGGACTCCCAGGGACCCGATATTTACACTGAAGCTTTCTTT	CSARDSQGPDIYTEAFF
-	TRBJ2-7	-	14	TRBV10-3	TGTGCCATCAGTGGACAGGAAATGGCCTACGAGCAGTACTTC	CAISGQEMAYEQYF
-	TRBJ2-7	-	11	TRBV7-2	TGTGCCAGTAGTCAGGGTGGCGAGCAGTACTTC	CASSQGGEQYF
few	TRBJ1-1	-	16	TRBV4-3	TGCGCCAGCAGCCAACACGGCTTCGCTATGAACACTGAAGCTTTCTTT	CASSQHGFAMNTEAFF
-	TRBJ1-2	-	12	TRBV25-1	TGTGCCAGCAAAGGAGGATCTATGGGCTACACCTTC	CASKGGSMGYTF
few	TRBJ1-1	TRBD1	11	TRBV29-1	TGCAGCGTTGGGACAGGGAAAGGGGCTTTCTTT	CSVGTGKGAFF
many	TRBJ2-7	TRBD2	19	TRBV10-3	TGTGCCATCAGTGAGAGGGGGGACAGTACTAGCGGGAGCTCCTACGAGCAGTACTTC	CAISERGDSTSGSSYEQYF
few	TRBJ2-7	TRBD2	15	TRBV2	TGTGCCAGCAGGATTGGACTAGCGGGAGGTTACGAGCAGTACTTC	CASRIGLAGGYEQYF
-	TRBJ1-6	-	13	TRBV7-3	TGTGCCAGCAGCTCCGGGGCTAATTCACCCCTCCACTTT	CASSSGANSPLHF
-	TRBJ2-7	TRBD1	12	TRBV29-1	TGCAGCGTTGGGGACAGAGCCTACGAGCAGTACTTC	CSVGDRAYEQYF
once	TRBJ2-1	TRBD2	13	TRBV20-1	TGCAGTGCTAGAGGCCTAGCGGGCAATGAGCAGTTCTTC	CSARGLAGNEQFF
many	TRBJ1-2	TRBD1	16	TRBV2	TGTGCCAGCAGTGTTGGGACAGCGAACCCTAACTATGGCTACACCTTC	CASSVGTANPNYGYTF
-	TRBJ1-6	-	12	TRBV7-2	TGTGCCAGCAGCTCCAGGGCTTCACCCCTCCACTTT	CASSSRASPLHF
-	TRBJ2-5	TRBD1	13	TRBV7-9	TGTGCCAGTAGTGCACAGGGGGGAGAGACCCAGTACTTC	CASSAQGGETQYF
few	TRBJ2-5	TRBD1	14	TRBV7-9	TGTGCCAGCAGCTTGACAGGGACCCAAGAGACCCAGTACTTC	CASSLTGTQETQYF
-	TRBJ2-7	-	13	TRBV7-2	TGTGCCAGCAGCTTGTTTAGGACCTACGAGCAGTACTTC	CASSLFRTYEQYF
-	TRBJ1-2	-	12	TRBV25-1	TGTGCCAGCAGTACTCCCTTCTATGGCTACACCTTC	CASSTPFYGYTF
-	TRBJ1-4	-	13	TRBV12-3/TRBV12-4	TGTGCCAGCAGTTGGGGGGGGGATGAAAAACTGTTTTTT	CASSWGGDEKLFF
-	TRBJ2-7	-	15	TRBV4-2	TGTGCCAGCAGCTTAGAGGTGGGCCAGGTCCGCGAGCAGTACTTC	CASSLEVGQVREQYF
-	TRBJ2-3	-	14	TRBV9	TGTGCCAGCAGCGTAGTAACTAACACAGATACGCAGTATTTT	CASSVVTNTDTQYF
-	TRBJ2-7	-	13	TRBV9	TGTGCCAGCAGCTTGCAAGGGACCTACGAGCAGTACTTC	CASSLQGTYEQYF
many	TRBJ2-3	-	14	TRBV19	TGTGCCAGTAGTACGCAGGGGTGGGCAGATACGCAGTATTTT	CASSTQGWADTQYF
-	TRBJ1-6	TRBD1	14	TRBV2	TGTGCCAGCTTTAATGACAGGGTTAATTCACCCCTCCACTTT	CASFNDRVNSPLHF
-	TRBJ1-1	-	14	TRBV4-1	TGCGCCAGCAGCCCCGGCGAAGAGAACACTGAAGCTTTCTTT	CASSPGEENTEAFF
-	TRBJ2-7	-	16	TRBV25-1	TGTGCCAGCAGTGAATCCGGAGGAAGGGTCGGGTACGAGCAGTACTTC	CASSESGGRVGYEQYF
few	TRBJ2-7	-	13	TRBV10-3	TGTGCCAGCAGCCCTGGTACAGGGTACGAGCAGTACTTC	CASSPGTGYEQYF
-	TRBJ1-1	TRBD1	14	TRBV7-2	TGTGCCAGCAGCTTAGCCAGGGGGAGAACTGAAGCTTTCTTT	CASSLARGRTEAFF
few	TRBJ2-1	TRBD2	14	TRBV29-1	TGCAGCGTTGTGACTAGCAGGTCAATCAATGAGCAGTTCTTC	CSVVTSRSINEQFF
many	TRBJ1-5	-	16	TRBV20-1	TGCAGTGCCCAGGGGCGAGACATTTATAGCAATCAGCCCCAGCATTTT	CSAQGRDIYSNQPQHF
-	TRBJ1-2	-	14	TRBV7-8	TGTGCCAGCAGCTTAGTCCCAGGGATGAATGGCTACACCTTC	CASSLVPGMNGYTF
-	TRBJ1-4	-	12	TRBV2	TGTGCCACTGGGACGGGTAATGAAAAACTGTTTTTT	CATGTGNEKLFF
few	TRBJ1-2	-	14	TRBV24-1	TGTGCCACCAGCAAAGACCGACAGGACTATGGCTACACCTTC	CATSKDRQDYGYTF
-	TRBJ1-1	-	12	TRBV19	TGTGCCAGTAGTTTCGGACGGGTTGAAGCTTTCTTT	CASSFGRVEAFF
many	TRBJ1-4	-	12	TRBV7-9	TGTGCCAGCAGCTTAGACTTTGAAAAACTGTTTTTT	CASSLDFEKLFF
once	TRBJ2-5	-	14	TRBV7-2	TGTGCCAGCAGGAATACAGGGGAGGGAGAGACCCAGTACTTC	CASRNTGEGETQYF
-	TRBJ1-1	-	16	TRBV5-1	TGCGCCAGCAGCCTGACCGTTCAGGCGGTGAACACTGAAGCTTTCTTT	CASSLTVQAVNTEAFF
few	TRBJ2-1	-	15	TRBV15	TGTGCCACCAGCCCACGGGACTCCGGCTACAATGAGCAGTTCTTC	CATSPRDSGYNEQFF
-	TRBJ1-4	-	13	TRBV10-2	TGCGCCAGCAGTGATAACCTAATGGGGAAACTGTTTTTT	CASSDNLMGKLFF
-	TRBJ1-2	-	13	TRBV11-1	TGTGCCAGCAGCCGGACAGAGGGCTATGGCTACACCTTC	CASSRTEGYGYTF
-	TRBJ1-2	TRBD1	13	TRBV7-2	TGTGCCAGCAGCGCGACAGGGGACTATGGCTACACCTTC	CASSATGDYGYTF
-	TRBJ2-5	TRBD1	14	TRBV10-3	TGTGCCATCAGCCCGACAGGGGCAGGCGAGACCCAGTACTTC	CAISPTGAGETQYF
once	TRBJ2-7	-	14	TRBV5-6	TGTGCCAGCAGCCCACCGGGACATCGCGGCGAGCAGTACTTC	CASSPPGHRGEQYF
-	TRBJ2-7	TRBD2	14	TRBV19	TGTGCCAGTAGGAGTGGACTAGCGGGAAACGAGCAGTACTTC	CASRSGLAGNEQYF
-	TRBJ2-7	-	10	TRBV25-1	TGTGCCAGCAGTGAGGGAGAGCAGTACTTC	CASSEGEQYF
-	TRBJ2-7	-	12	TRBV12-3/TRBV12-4	TGTGCCAGCAGTTTACGACGGGTTGAGCAGTACTTC	CASSLRRVEQYF
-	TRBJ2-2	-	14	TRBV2	TGTGCCAGCAACCAGGGGGGGAGCACCGGGGAGCTGTTTTTT	CASNQGGSTGELFF
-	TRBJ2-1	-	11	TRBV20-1	TGCAGTGCCCCGCGGATCGATGAGCAGTTCTTC	CSAPRIDEQFF
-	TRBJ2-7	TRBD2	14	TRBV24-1	TGTGCCAGCACCGCGACTAGCGGGAGATACGAGCAGTACTTC	CASTATSGRYEQYF
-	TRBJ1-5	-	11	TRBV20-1	TGCAGTGCTAGAGGCCGGGACTCCCAGCATTTT	CSARGRDSQHF
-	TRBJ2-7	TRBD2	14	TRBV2	TGTGCCAGCAAAAGAACTAGCGGGTCCTACGAGCAGTACTTC	CASKRTSGSYEQYF
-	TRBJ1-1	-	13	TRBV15	TGTGCCACCACAGAGTCCATGAACACTGAAGCTTTCTTT	CATTESMNTEAFF
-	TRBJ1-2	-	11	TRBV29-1	TGCAGCGTTCCAGGGAATGGAGGCTACACCTTC	CSVPGNGGYTF